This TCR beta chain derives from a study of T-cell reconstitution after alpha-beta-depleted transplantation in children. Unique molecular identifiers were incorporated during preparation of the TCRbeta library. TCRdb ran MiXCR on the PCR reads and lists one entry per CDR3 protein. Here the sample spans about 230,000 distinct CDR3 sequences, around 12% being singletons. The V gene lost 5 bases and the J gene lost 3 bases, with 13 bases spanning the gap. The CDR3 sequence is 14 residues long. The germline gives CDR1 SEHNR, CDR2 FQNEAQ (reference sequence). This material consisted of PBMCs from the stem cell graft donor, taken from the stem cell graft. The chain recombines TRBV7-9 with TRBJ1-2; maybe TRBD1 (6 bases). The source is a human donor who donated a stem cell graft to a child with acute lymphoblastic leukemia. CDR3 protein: CASSPTSGDYGYTF. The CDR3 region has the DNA TGTGCCAGCAGCCCAACATCAGGGGACTATGGCTACACCTTC.